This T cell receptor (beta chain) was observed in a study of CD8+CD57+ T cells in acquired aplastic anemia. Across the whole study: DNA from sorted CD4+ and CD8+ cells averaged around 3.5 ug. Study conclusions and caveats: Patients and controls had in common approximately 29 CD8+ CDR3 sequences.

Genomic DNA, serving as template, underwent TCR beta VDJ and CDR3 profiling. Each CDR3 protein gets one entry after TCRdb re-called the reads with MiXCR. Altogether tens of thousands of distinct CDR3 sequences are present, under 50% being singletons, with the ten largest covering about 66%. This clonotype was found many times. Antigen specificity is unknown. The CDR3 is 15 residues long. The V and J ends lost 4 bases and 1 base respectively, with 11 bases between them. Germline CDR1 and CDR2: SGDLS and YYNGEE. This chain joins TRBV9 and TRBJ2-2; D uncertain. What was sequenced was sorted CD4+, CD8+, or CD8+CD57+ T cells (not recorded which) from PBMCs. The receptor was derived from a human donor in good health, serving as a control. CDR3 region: CASSLLLKNTGELFF. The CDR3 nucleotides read TGTGCCAGCAGCCTGTTACTAAAGAACACCGGGGAGCTGTTTTTT.